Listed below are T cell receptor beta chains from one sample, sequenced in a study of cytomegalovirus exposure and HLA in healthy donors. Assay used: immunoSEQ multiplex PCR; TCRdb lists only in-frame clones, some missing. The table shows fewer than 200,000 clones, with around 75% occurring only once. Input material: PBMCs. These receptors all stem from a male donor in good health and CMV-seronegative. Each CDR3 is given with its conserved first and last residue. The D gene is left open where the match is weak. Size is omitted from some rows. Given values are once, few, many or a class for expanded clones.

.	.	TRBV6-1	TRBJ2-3	TGTGCCAGCAGTGATGGACAGCCCACAGATACGCAGTATTTT	CASSDGQPTDTQYF
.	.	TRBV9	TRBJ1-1	TGTGCCAGCAGCGTAGTTTCAGAGAACACTGAAGCTTTCTTT	CASSVVSENTEAFF
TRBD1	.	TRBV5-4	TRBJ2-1	TGTGCCAGCAGCTTGCTCCAGGGGGTCAATGAGCAGTTCTTC	CASSLLQGVNEQFF
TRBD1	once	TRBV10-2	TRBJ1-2	TGCGCCAGCACCCGAGGGGGCGCTGGTTTTTTCCACACCTTC	CASTRGGAGFFHTF
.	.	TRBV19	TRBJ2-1	TGTGCCAGTGGGCGACAGGCAGACAATGAGCAGTTCTTC	CASGRQADNEQFF
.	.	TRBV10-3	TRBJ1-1	TGTGCCATCAGTACGGACAGTATGAACACTGAAGCTTTCTTT	CAISTDSMNTEAFF
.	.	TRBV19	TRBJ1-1	TGTGCCAGTAGTCCCGAGGGGGACGGAGAAGCTTTCTTT	CASSPEGDGEAFF
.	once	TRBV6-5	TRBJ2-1	TGTGCCAGCAGTTACTCCCATTCCCCCAATGAGCAGTTCTTC	CASSYSHSPNEQFF
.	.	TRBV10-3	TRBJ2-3	TGTGCCATCAGTGAGGGCCGCTTTGATACGCAGTATTTT	CAISEGRFDTQYF
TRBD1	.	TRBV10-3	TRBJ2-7	TGTGCCATCAGAACAACAGGGGGATACGAGCAGTACTTC	CAIRTTGGYEQYF
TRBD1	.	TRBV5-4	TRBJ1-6	TGTGCCAGCAGCGGAGGGGGCAGCCCCCCATGGAATTCACCCCTCCACTTT	CASSGGGSPPWNSPLHF
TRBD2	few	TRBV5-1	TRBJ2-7	TGCGCCAGCACCCCACGCGGGGGGGCGACCTACGAGCAGTACTTC	CASTPRGGATYEQYF
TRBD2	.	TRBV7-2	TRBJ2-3	TGTGCCAGCAGCATAGCGGGGGGGAGCACAGATACGCAGTATTTT	CASSIAGGSTDTQYF
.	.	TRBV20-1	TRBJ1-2	TGCAGTGCTCGGGTCTTTGGGGGCTACACCTTC	CSARVFGGYTF
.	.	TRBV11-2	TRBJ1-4	TGTGCCAGCAGCCCAGTTGGAGGGGATGAAAAACTGTTTTTT	CASSPVGGDEKLFF